This TCR beta chain comes out of a study of shared T cell receptors in the human thymus. V lost 3 bases to trimming and J lost 0 bases; unmatched junction nucleotides: 10. The length of the CDR3 is 18 residues. CDR1 and CDR2 from the germline V gene are MDHEN and SYDVKM. Here immunoSEQ multiplex PCR was the method, and the copy in TCRdb shows in-frame clones only, minus some. The sample shows 720,000 or so clones, 70% to 90% of them seen only once. The data also belong to a second study, concerning human thymus T cells. Per that paper: Resections that were taken during corrective heart surgery supplied the thymus tissue. Thymic repertoires overlap heavily among unrelated individuals, related research has reported.

Sequencing was performed on thymocytes. The V call is TRBV28, the J call TRBJ1-1; 10 bases agree with TRBD1. The clonotype originates from a girl less than two years old with a congenital heart defect. In DNA form, the CDR3 reads TGTGCCAGCAGTTTGCGACAGGGGGCGGGGGGAATGAACACTGAAGCTTTCTTT. Its translation is CASSLRQGAGGMNTEAFF. The full variable domain, completed using reference TRBV28 and TRBJ1-1, is DVKVTQSSRYLVKRTGEKVFLECVQDMDHENMFWYRQDPGLGLRLIYFSYDVKMKEKGDIPEGYSVSREKKERFSLILESASTNQTSMYLCASSLRQGAGGMNTEAFFGQGTRLTVV.